These 20 T cell receptor beta chains originate from one sample sequenced in a study of CD4 T cells in relation to SARS-CoV-2 and coronaviruses. CD4+ T cells from unexposed donors were obtained before the COVID-19 pandemic (2011-2018). Libraries were prepared by immunoSEQ multiplex PCR; TCRdb keeps only in-frame clonotypes and omits some of them. The sample contains about 68,000 clones, approximately 95% of which appear only once. The sample comprised naive CD4+ T cells from PBMCs. Subset noted: naive CD4+ T cells isolated by negative enrichment. These TCRs come from a human donor in good health.

The rearrangement uses TRBV30 and TRBJ1-5; a possible D gene is TRBD1 (6 bases). V lost 4 bases to trimming and J lost 2 bases, with 12 bases between them. This CDR3 has 14 residues. The germline V gene encodes CDR1 GTSNPN and CDR2 SVGIG (reference sequence). The DNA for the CDR3 is TGTGCCTGGACCCAGGGGATGGGCAATCAGCCCCAGCATTTT. It translates to CAWTQGMGNQPQHF. The full variable domain, with the rest looked up from reference TRBV30 and TRBJ1-5, is SQTIHQWPATLVQPVGSPLSLECTVEGTSNPNLYWYRQAAGRGLQLLFYSVGIGQISSEVPQNLSASRPQDRQFILSSKKLLLSDSGFYLCAWTQGMGNQPQHFGDGTRLSIL.

V gene TRBV5-1 combines with J gene TRBJ2-7, with 7 bases lining up with TRBD2. V lost 0 bases, J lost 2 bases, and 5 bases stayed unmatched. The CDR3 sequence is 15 residues long. Per germline, CDR1 SGHRS and CDR2 YFSETQ. For the CDR3, the DNA is TGCGCCAGCAGCTTGGGCCTAGCGGTAACCTACGAGCAGTACTTC. Its translation: CASSLGLAVTYEQYF.

This clone was counted between two and nine times. The CDR3 spells CASTGQMNTEAFF. CDR3 coding DNA: TGTGCCAGCACGGGACAGATGAACACTGAAGCTTTCTTT. The chain is built from TRBV9 and TRBJ1-1; 7 bases align to TRBD1. The germline CDR1 and CDR2 sequences are SGDLS and YYNGEE. V lost 6 bases to trimming and J lost 0 bases; unmatched junction nucleotides: 2. The CDR3 is 13 residues long.

The chain carries TRBV4-2 and TRBJ1-3; weak D call: TRBD1 (6 bases). Germline CDR1 LGHNA, CDR2 YNFKEQ. With 4 bases removed from V and 0 bases from J, the gap between germline ends came to 10 bases. The CDR3 is 15 residues long. The CDR3 sequence is CASSRGGLSGNTIYF. The CDR3 region has the DNA TGTGCCAGCAGCCGTGGGGGCCTCTCTGGAAACACCATATATTTT.

This clone was seen only a few times. The V call is TRBV28, the J call TRBJ2-7; D may match TRBD1 or TRBD2 (6 bases each). V lost 7 bases and J lost 5, with 21 bases in between. CDR3 length: 15 residues. CDR1 is MDHEN, CDR2 SYDVKM, per germline. CDR3 protein: CASTQGGGGYHEQYF. CDR3 nucleotide sequence: TGTGCCAGCACCCAAGGGGGTGGGGGGTACCACGAGCAGTACTTC.

This clone was observed a few times. This chain links TRBV12-5 with TRBJ2-2; D call uncertain. V lost 6 bases and J lost 5, with 7 bases in between. The germline V gene encodes CDR1 LGHNT and CDR2 FRNRAP. CDR3 length: 12 residues. The CDR3 is CASGRSTGELFF. The CDR3, as DNA: TGTGCTAGTGGGAGGTCGACCGGGGAGCTGTTTTTT.

The V call is TRBV5-5, the J call TRBJ1-2; perhaps TRBD1 as D (6 bases). Looked up from germline, CDR1 is SGHKS and CDR2 is YYEKEE (reference sequence). This CDR3 has 15 amino acids. Between the trimmed V and J ends, which lost 2 bases and 2 bases, there was a span of 13 bases. CDR3 sequence (DNA): TGTGCCAGCAGCTTCGGCCCGGGGGCGAACTATGGCTACACCTTC. Protein product: CASSFGPGANYGYTF. The full variable domain, its missing parts supplied by reference TRBV5-5 and TRBJ1-2, is DAGVTQSPTHLIKTRGQQVTLRCSPISGHKSVSWYQQVLGQGPQFIFQYYEKEERGRGNFPDRFSARQFPNYSSELNVNALLLGDSALYLCASSFGPGANYGYTFGSGTRLTVV.

This clone was found once. The J gene is TRBJ1-5, the V gene TRBV19; 7 bases align to TRBD1. J gave up 7 bases and V 8 bases, and 8 bases lay outside the gene matches. This CDR3 contains 13 residues. Germline V gene data show CDR1 as LNHDA and CDR2 as SQIVND (reference sequence). The CDR3 loop is CASSTGAVQPQHF. Written as DNA, the CDR3 is TGTGCCAGTTCCACAGGGGCAGTCCAGCCCCAGCATTTT.

The rearrangement joins TRBV9 to TRBJ2-1; D gene uncertain. The ends were cut back, 0 bases at V and 0 bases at J, with 4 bases in the middle. This CDR3 contains 14 residues. The V gene's germline CDR1 is SGDLS and CDR2 YYNGEE. The CDR3 DNA follows: TGTGCCAGCAGCGTAGGGGGCTCCTACAATGAGCAGTTCTTC. Translated: CASSVGGSYNEQFF.

The chain recombines TRBV28 with TRBJ2-7, with a weak D call TRBD1 (6 bases). Trimming took off 6 bases at V and 6 bases at J, with 21 bases between the two ends. There are 15 residues in the CDR3. CDR1 is MDHEN, CDR2 SYDVKM, per germline. This chain's CDR3 is CASSRPTGSLREQYF. CDR3 DNA: TGTGCCAGCAGCAGACCCACAGGGAGCCTCCGCGAGCAGTACTTC.

The CDR3 protein is CASSWEPQGAGGEQFF. The DNA for the CDR3 is TGTGCCAGCAGCTGGGAACCACAGGGCGCAGGGGGTGAGCAGTTCTTC. The chain has TRBV7-6 and TRBJ2-1; 7 bases are a match to TRBD1. Germline lookup yields CDR1 SGHVS and CDR2 FNYEAQ. The CDR3 is made up of 16 amino acids. V lost 4 bases to trimming and J lost 9 bases; unmatched junction nucleotides: 15.

The chain joins TRBV3-1 (or the pseudogene TRBV3-2) to TRBJ1-2; D remains unclear. Trimming removed 1 base at V and 1 base at J, with 7 bases between. CDR3 length equals 14 residues. CDR1 and CDR2 (germline): LGHDT, YNNKEL (reference sequence). CDR3 coding DNA: TGTGCCAGCAGCCAAGGGCAGTATAACTATGGCTACACCTTC. It specifies CASSQGQYNYGYTF.

The chain joins TRBV7-3 to TRBJ2-2, with TRBD1 matching 9 bases. V lost 5 bases to trimming and J lost 6 bases; unmatched junction nucleotides: 4. The V gene's germline CDR1 is SGHTA and CDR2 FQGTGA. The CDR3 extends over 14 amino acids. CDR3 sequence reads: CASSTQGASGELFF. The CDR3 DNA sequence: TGTGCCAGCAGCACACAGGGGGCGTCCGGGGAGCTGTTTTTT.

V and J are TRBV3-1 (or the pseudogene TRBV3-2) and TRBJ1-1; TRBD1 agrees at 7 bases. The germline V gene has CDR1 LGHDT and CDR2 YNNKEL (reference sequence). This CDR3 contains 14 residues. With 1 base clipped from V and 5 bases from J, the junction kept 4 bases outside the gene matches. This CDR3 is CASSQVGGATEAFF. The CDR3 DNA reads as TGTGCCAGCAGCCAAGTAGGGGGCGCGACTGAAGCTTTCTTT.

V usage is TRBV6-6 and J usage is TRBJ2-5; the D gene could be TRBD1 or TRBD2 (5 bases each). Trimming stripped 0 bases from V and 3 bases from J, with 5 bases between. Germline V CDR1 and CDR2: MNHNY, SVGAGI (reference sequence). The CDR3 sequence is 13 residues long. The CDR3 loop is CASSYSGEETQYF. In nucleotides, the CDR3 is TGTGCCAGCAGTTACTCGGGGGAAGAGACCCAGTACTTC.

V and J are TRBV27 and TRBJ1-5; D remains unclear. Trimming removed 6 bases from V and 7 bases from J, with 13 bases in between. Germline V gives CDR1 MNHEY, CDR2 SMNVEV (reference sequence). The CDR3 contains 13 residues. CDR3 in amino acids: CASSPAHSQPQHF. The CDR3 nucleotides read TGTGCCAGCAGCCCCGCGCACAGCCAGCCCCAGCATTTT.

Concerning this clone: The same CDR3 also results from other DNA sequences found in this sample. This chain links TRBV5-1 with TRBJ2-5, with 10 positions matching TRBD1. Trimming cost V 4 bases and J 5 bases; bases outside gene matches: 5. The CDR3 spans 14 residues. Germline-derived CDR1 and CDR2 are SGHRS and YFSETQ. The CDR3 DNA follows: TGCGCCAGCAGCCCCGGGACAGGGGAGGAGACCCAGTACTTC. As protein: CASSPGTGEETQYF.

Turning to this clone: Other DNA sequences in the sample encode the same CDR3. V is TRBV29-1 and J is TRBJ2-7; possibly TRBD1 for D (6 bases). The V end lost 7 bases, the J end lost 3 bases, and 13 bases lay between the germline ends. The CDR3 covers 12 residues. In germline, CDR1 is SQVTM, CDR2 ANQGSEA. CDR3 residues: CSALDSSYEQYF. The CDR3, as DNA: TGCAGCGCCCTGGACAGCAGCTACGAGCAGTACTTC.

This sequence joins TRBV4-1 and TRBJ1-1; D is ambiguous. The CDR3 consists of 15 residues. Germline lookup yields CDR1 MGHRA and CDR2 YSYEKL. Trimming left V 0 bases short and J 1 base short, with 9 bases between. CDR3 in amino acids: CASSQDPRANTEAFF. CDR3 DNA sequence: TGCGCCAGCAGCCAAGACCCCCGGGCGAACACTGAAGCTTTCTTT.

Written as DNA, the CDR3 is TGTGCCAGCAAAGGGAACGATGGCTACACCTTC. Translated, it gives CASKGNDGYTF. The chain carries TRBV28 and TRBJ1-2; D is uncertain. Germline assignment: CDR1 MDHEN and CDR2 SYDVKM. This CDR3 is built from 11 residues. Deletions cut 7 bases from V and 6 bases from J, with 9 bases between.